A selection of T cell receptor beta chains follows, all from one sample in a study of OX40 agonist ivuxolimab in advanced cancers. Clones were sequenced by immunoSEQ multiplex PCR, and TCRdb holds only the in-frame ones, with some missing. The sample has 70,000 to 95,000 clones; approximately 94% are singletons. The specimen was CD4+ or CD8+ T cells sorted from blood, collected in a trial of the OX40 agonist ivuxolimab. The receptors come from an adult with an advanced solid tumor such as melanoma, head and neck, liver or kidney cancer. Each CDR3 is given with its conserved first and last residue. A D gene is named only where the DNA matches it firmly. Part of the rows lack a size; the others show once, few, many or a class for expanded clones.

d_gene: -; j_gene: TRBJ2-1; len: 13; v_gene: TRBV27; abundance: -; CDR3nt: TGTGCCAGCAGTTTAGTGGCGCGGAATGAGCAGTTCTTC; CDR3aa: CASSLVARNEQFF
d_gene: TRBD2; j_gene: TRBJ2-3; len: 18; v_gene: TRBV7-6; abundance: -; CDR3nt: TGTGCCAGCAGCTTAGACCTAGCGGGAGCATCAGACACAGATACGCAGTATTTT; CDR3aa: CASSLDLAGASDTDTQYF
d_gene: -; j_gene: TRBJ2-1; len: 13; v_gene: TRBV28; abundance: -; CDR3nt: TGTGCCAGCAGCCTGGGACCTTACAATGAGCAGTTCTTC; CDR3aa: CASSLGPYNEQFF
d_gene: -; j_gene: TRBJ2-5; len: 13; v_gene: TRBV4-3; abundance: -; CDR3nt: TGCGCCAGCAGCCCCCGGCGGGGCTGGGAGCAGTACTTC; CDR3aa: CASSPRRGWEQYF
d_gene: -; j_gene: TRBJ2-3; len: 15; v_gene: TRBV11-2; abundance: -; CDR3nt: TGTGCCAGCTCCTTAGGTGGTAGGGGAGGCGATACGCAGTATTTT; CDR3aa: CASSLGGRGGDTQYF
d_gene: TRBD2; j_gene: TRBJ2-7; len: 15; v_gene: TRBV25-1; abundance: -; CDR3nt: TGTGCCAGCAGTCCTGCGTTAGCGGGACCTTACGAGCAGTACTTC; CDR3aa: CASSPALAGPYEQYF
d_gene: TRBD1; j_gene: TRBJ1-4; len: 16; v_gene: TRBV7-6; abundance: -; CDR3nt: TGTGCCAGCAGTACCGAGACAGGGTCAACTAATGAAAAACTGTTTTTT; CDR3aa: CASSTETGSTNEKLFF
d_gene: -; j_gene: TRBJ1-1; len: 13; v_gene: TRBV30; abundance: once; CDR3nt: TGTGCCTGGAGTCAACGAAGCGGCACTGAAGCTTTCTTT; CDR3aa: CAWSQRSGTEAFF
d_gene: TRBD2; j_gene: TRBJ2-1; len: 17; v_gene: TRBV2; abundance: once; CDR3nt: TGTGCCAGCAGTGAATGGGTTAGCGGGGGGAAGTACAATGAGCAGTTCTTC; CDR3aa: CASSEWVSGGKYNEQFF
d_gene: -; j_gene: TRBJ2-7; len: 11; v_gene: TRBV6-5; abundance: -; CDR3nt: TGTGCCAGCAAGTTAGGGGGCGAGCAGTACTTC; CDR3aa: CASKLGGEQYF
d_gene: -; j_gene: TRBJ2-3; len: 11; v_gene: TRBV5-6; abundance: -; CDR3nt: TGTGCCAGCAGCCATTTAGATACGCAGTATTTT; CDR3aa: CASSHLDTQYF
d_gene: TRBD1; j_gene: TRBJ2-1; len: 16; v_gene: TRBV10-3; abundance: -; CDR3nt: TGTGCCATCACGAGCCCCTCCGACAGGGGACGTAATGAGCAGTTCTTC; CDR3aa: CAITSPSDRGRNEQFF
d_gene: -; j_gene: TRBJ2-1; len: 11; v_gene: TRBV15; abundance: -; CDR3nt: TGTGCCACTGCAGAAAGCAATGAGCAGTTCTTC; CDR3aa: CATAESNEQFF
d_gene: -; j_gene: TRBJ2-1; len: 11; v_gene: TRBV27; abundance: -; CDR3nt: TGTGCCAGCAACGCCCGGAATGAGCAGTTCTTC; CDR3aa: CASNARNEQFF
d_gene: -; j_gene: TRBJ2-2; len: 16; v_gene: TRBV29-1; abundance: -; CDR3nt: TGCAGCGTTGAGACCCGACAGTCCACGAACACCGGGGAGCTGTTTTTT; CDR3aa: CSVETRQSTNTGELFF
d_gene: -; j_gene: TRBJ2-7; len: 15; v_gene: TRBV5-4; abundance: -; CDR3nt: TGTGCCAGCAGCTTGTCGGACCTCGGGGCCTACGAGCAGTACTTC; CDR3aa: CASSLSDLGAYEQYF
d_gene: TRBD2; j_gene: TRBJ2-1; len: 12; v_gene: TRBV5-4; abundance: -; CDR3nt: TGTGCCAGCAGCCTGAGCGGGGGGCGACAGTTCTTC; CDR3aa: CASSLSGGRQFF
d_gene: TRBD2; j_gene: TRBJ2-7; len: 15; v_gene: TRBV9; abundance: -; CDR3nt: TGTGCCAGCAGCGAGGGGACTAGCGGAGGATACGAGCAGTACTTC; CDR3aa: CASSEGTSGGYEQYF
d_gene: TRBD1; j_gene: TRBJ2-7; len: 14; v_gene: TRBV5-6; abundance: once; CDR3nt: TGTGCCAGCAGCTTGTGGGGACAGGGCTACGAGCAGTACTTC; CDR3aa: CASSLWGQGYEQYF
d_gene: TRBD1; j_gene: TRBJ1-2; len: 13; v_gene: TRBV4-2; abundance: -; CDR3nt: TGTGCCAGCAGGGACAGGGACAACTATGGCTACACCTTC; CDR3aa: CASRDRDNYGYTF